The rows below give T cell receptor beta chains drawn from one sample of a study of PD-L1 blockade in urothelial cancer. Profiled with immunoSEQ multiplex PCR; TCRdb holds only in-frame clones, not every one. The sample lists tens of thousands of clones; around 91% were seen once. The sample here was PBMCs, taken around atezolizumab (anti-PD-L1) treatment. The origin of the receptors is a man aged 60-69 years with urothelial cancer. Each CDR3 is given with its conserved first and last residue. The order of the fields is V gene, clone size, D gene, J gene, CDR3 DNA, CDR3 protein. The D gene is left open where the match is weak. For some rows the clone size is stated as once, few or many, or as a class when expanded; others skip it.

TRBV7-2,few,NA,TRBJ2-1,TGTGCCAGCAGCTTTATTAGCTCCTACAATGAGCAGTTCTTC,CASSFISSYNEQFF
TRBV7-8,NA,TRBD2,TRBJ2-3,TGTGCCAGCAGGTCGACTAGCGGCACAGATACGCAGTATTTT,CASRSTSGTDTQYF
TRBV15,NA,NA,TRBJ1-4,TGTGCCACCAGCAGGAGACTAGGCGGAAATAATGAAAAACTGTTTTTT,CATSRRLGGNNEKLFF
TRBV7-2,NA,NA,TRBJ2-7,TGTGCCAGCAGCTTAGGCGCCTTGCCCACCTACGAGCAGTACTTC,CASSLGALPTYEQYF
TRBV6-6,NA,NA,TRBJ1-1,TGTGCCAGCATAAGGGGGGGCGACACTGAAGCTTTCTTT,CASIRGGDTEAFF
TRBV7-8,NA,TRBD2,TRBJ2-5,TGTGCCAGCAGCTTAGGGAACGTAGCGGGGGGGGAGACCCAGTACTTC,CASSLGNVAGGETQYF
TRBV15,NA,TRBD1,TRBJ1-5,TGTGCCACCAGCGGCCGGACAGGGGGGAGCAATCAGCCCCAGCATTTT,CATSGRTGGSNQPQHF
TRBV7-2,NA,TRBD2,TRBJ2-1,TGTGCCAGCAGCTTAGATGGCGGGAGCTACAATGAGCAGTTCTTC,CASSLDGGSYNEQFF
TRBV5-5,NA,NA,TRBJ1-5,TGTGCCAGCAGCTCCCGCGGGGGAGGGAGCAATCAGCCCCAGCATTTT,CASSSRGGGSNQPQHF
TRBV5-1,NA,TRBD1,TRBJ1-2,TGCGCCAGCAGCCCGGGACAGGATAATGGCTACACCTTC,CASSPGQDNGYTF
TRBV28,NA,NA,TRBJ2-3,TGTGCCAGCAGTTTGGGCCAGGGGACAGATACGCAGTATTTT,CASSLGQGTDTQYF
TRBV6-5,once,TRBD1,TRBJ1-4,TGTGCCAGCAGTCAACCGGGACAGCATGAAAAACTGTTTTTT,CASSQPGQHEKLFF
TRBV7-9,NA,NA,TRBJ1-2,TGTGCCAGCAGCCCCACGGGGGGCGTCTATGGCTACACCTTC,CASSPTGGVYGYTF
TRBV2,once,TRBD1,TRBJ2-7,TGTGCCAGCAGAGGGGGACAGGGAGGACACGAGCAGTACTTC,CASRGGQGGHEQYF
TRBV4-3,NA,NA,TRBJ1-3,TGCGCCAGCAGCCAAGAAGTCACGAGCTCTGGAAACACCATATATTTT,CASSQEVTSSGNTIYF
TRBV6-1,NA,TRBD1,TRBJ2-5,TGTGCCAGCAGTGGGCAGGGGGCGCTGGAGACCCAGTACTTC,CASSGQGALETQYF
TRBV7-2,NA,NA,TRBJ2-5,TGTGCCAGCAGCTTTGCCAACGGGGAGACCCAGTACTTC,CASSFANGETQYF
TRBV28,NA,TRBD1,TRBJ1-2,TGTGCCAGCAGTTTAAGCACAGGGGCCTATGGCTACACCTTC,CASSLSTGAYGYTF
TRBV9,NA,NA,TRBJ2-1,TGTGCCAGCAGCACCTCACTAGTAACAAATCAGTTCTTC,CASSTSLVTNQFF
TRBV5-1,few,TRBD2,TRBJ2-1,TGCGCCAGCAGCTTGTCCGGGCTAGCGGGAGTTTTCGATGAGCAGTTCTTC,CASSLSGLAGVFDEQFF
TRBV5-4,NA,NA,TRBJ2-6,TGTGCCAGCAGCGTCGACAGACCAGGGGCCAACGTCCTGACTTTC,CASSVDRPGANVLTF
TRBV25-1,NA,TRBD2,TRBJ2-7,TGTGCCAGCAGTGAACTGGGACTAGCGGGAGAATACGAGCAGTACTTC,CASSELGLAGEYEQYF
TRBV13,NA,NA,TRBJ1-1,TGTGCCAGCAGCTCAATCAACAGGGACACTGAAGCTTTCTTT,CASSSINRDTEAFF
TRBV10-1,NA,TRBD1,TRBJ1-3,TGCGCCAGCAGTGAGAAATTCGGGACAGGGGTCTTTCTGAGCTCTGGAAACACCATATATTTT,CASSEKFGTGVFLSSGNTIYF
TRBV18,NA,NA,TRBJ1-3,TGTGCCAGCTCACCCGGGACACGGTCCTCTGGAAACACCATATATTTT,CASSPGTRSSGNTIYF
TRBV5-8,NA,NA,TRBJ1-4,TGTGCCAGCAGCTTGGGACAGAGAGGCGAAAAACTGTTTTTT,CASSLGQRGEKLFF
TRBV5-1,NA,TRBD2,TRBJ2-5,TGCGCCAGCAGCTTGGGGACTAGCGGGAGTAGCATTCAAGAGACCCAGTACTTC,CASSLGTSGSSIQETQYF
TRBV5-1,once,TRBD1,TRBJ2-3,TGCGCCAGCAGCCCGGGACAGTACAGCACAGATACGCAGTATTTT,CASSPGQYSTDTQYF
TRBV11-2,NA,NA,TRBJ2-7,TGTGCCAGCAGCGGAAGGGCGTTCGCGGGACAGTCCTACGAGCAGTACTTC,CASSGRAFAGQSYEQYF
TRBV7-2,NA,TRBD2,TRBJ2-1,TGTGCCAGCAGCTTAGAACTAGCGTTGAATGAGCAGTTCTTC,CASSLELALNEQFF
TRBV10-2,NA,NA,TRBJ2-7,TGCGCCAGCAGTGAGTCGGGCATCTACGAGCAGTACTTC,CASSESGIYEQYF
TRBV28,NA,TRBD1,TRBJ1-4,TGTGCCAGCAGTGTCCCGGGACAGGGGGATGAAAAACTGTTTTTT,CASSVPGQGDEKLFF
TRBV29-1,NA,NA,TRBJ2-7,TGCAGCGTTGGGACGGAGGCCTACGAGCAGTACTTC,CSVGTEAYEQYF
TRBV5-1,NA,NA,TRBJ1-1,TGCGCCAGCAGCCCCGACCAGGGTAATAGAGCTTTCTTT,CASSPDQGNRAFF
TRBV4-2,NA,NA,TRBJ1-2,TGTGCCAGCAGCCAGGATGGACAGATCTATGGCTACACCTTC,CASSQDGQIYGYTF
TRBV2,NA,TRBD2,TRBJ2-5,TGTGCCAGCAGCGGGGAAGGGACTACCGAAGAGACCCAGTACTTC,CASSGEGTTEETQYF
TRBV4-2,NA,NA,TRBJ2-1,TGTGCCAGCAGCCAAGATTTCCAATTCAATGAGCAGTTCTTC,CASSQDFQFNEQFF
TRBV10-3,many,NA,TRBJ1-5,TGTGCCATCAGTGAGAGCGGGGGAAGGCAGCCCCAGCATTTT,CAISESGGRQPQHF
TRBV6-6,NA,TRBD2,TRBJ2-1,TGTGCCAGCAGTTCGACTAGCGGGGGGGGCAATGAGCAGTTCTTC,CASSSTSGGGNEQFF
TRBV29-1,NA,TRBD1,TRBJ2-3,TGCAGCGTGGGGACAGGGAGCACAGATACGCAGTATTTT,CSVGTGSTDTQYF
TRBV11-2,NA,NA,TRBJ2-7,TGTGCCAGCAGCTTAGAAACAGGACACCTATTTTCCTACGAGCAGTACTTC,CASSLETGHLFSYEQYF
TRBV28,once,NA,TRBJ2-7,TGTGCCAGCAGTCCCGCCCCGGGGGCCTACGAGCAGTACTTC,CASSPAPGAYEQYF
TRBV5-1,NA,TRBD1,TRBJ2-3,TGCGCCAGCAGCTTGTTAGGACAGGGGCTTAGCACAGATACGCAGTATTTT,CASSLLGQGLSTDTQYF
TRBV11-2,NA,NA,TRBJ2-7,TGTGCCAGCACCGACAAGGTCGCCAGCTCCTACGAGCAGTACTTC,CASTDKVASSYEQYF
TRBV18,NA,NA,TRBJ1-4,TGTGCCAGCTCACCCGGGACTGCCATTAATGAAAAACTGTTTTTT,CASSPGTAINEKLFF
TRBV25-1,NA,NA,TRBJ2-3,TGTGCCAGCAGGGTGGAGGGGACAGATACGCAGTATTTT,CASRVEGTDTQYF
TRBV19,NA,NA,TRBJ2-7,TGTGCCAGTAGTTTCGGGACACCCGAGAGCTCCTACGAGCAGTACTTC,CASSFGTPESSYEQYF
TRBV28,NA,TRBD2,TRBJ2-7,TGTGCCAGCAGTTCCCTGGGACTAGCGGGAGGAGTGGGATCGGAGCAGTACTTC,CASSSLGLAGGVGSEQYF
TRBV4-3,few,NA,TRBJ1-1,TGCGCCAGCAGCCAAGACCGGGACACTGAAGCTTTCTTT,CASSQDRDTEAFF
TRBV30,NA,TRBD2,TRBJ2-7,TGTGCCTGGAGTCCGCGGGGGGACGAGCAGTACTTC,CAWSPRGDEQYF
TRBV30,once,NA,TRBJ1-4,TGTGCCTGTTCATCCACAGGGAGGGGTGAGGAAAAACTGTTTTTT,CACSSTGRGEEKLFF
TRBV9,once,TRBD2,TRBJ2-1,TGTGCCAGCGCCGGGGGGTCCTACAATGAGCAGTTCTTC,CASAGGSYNEQFF
TRBV27,NA,NA,TRBJ2-7,TGTGCCAGCAGTTCCCTCCGGCCCGTCGGGGAGCAGTACTTC,CASSSLRPVGEQYF
TRBV30,NA,NA,TRBJ1-5,TGTGCCTGGAGTGTGACACATAGCAATCAGCCCCAGCATTTT,CAWSVTHSNQPQHF
TRBV13,NA,TRBD1,TRBJ1-3,TGTGCCAGCAGCTTCGGGACAGGGGGGGACTACTCTGGAAACACCATATATTTT,CASSFGTGGDYSGNTIYF
TRBV7-9,few,NA,TRBJ1-2,TGTGCCAGCAGCTTTCAGGGACAATCGTGGACCTTC,CASSFQGQSWTF
TRBV6-5,NA,NA,TRBJ2-1,TGTGCCAGCTCAGTTCTGAATGAGCAGTTCTTC,CASSVLNEQFF
TRBV28,NA,TRBD1,TRBJ2-5,TGTGCCAGCTTCACACCGGGACAGGGGGCAGAGACCCAGTACTTC,CASFTPGQGAETQYF
TRBV5-1,NA,TRBD1,TRBJ2-7,TGCGCCAGCAGCTTAACCGGGACAGGTCTCTACGAGCAGTACTTC,CASSLTGTGLYEQYF